The present entry profiles one TCR beta chain with its context. Its antigen remains unidentified. The record originates from a study of shared clonotypes between healthy human individuals. Study summary: The study drew on a couple of women and a few men aged 18 to 49 as donors.

At deep level, the assay was performed. TCRdb's table, derived via immunoSEQ multiplex PCR, lists solely in-frame clones and lacks some. The data contain millions of clones, approximately 95% of them singletons. Study-wide results and limits: Investigators collected only blood, and repertoires in tissues likely differ.

The clonotype comes from a man in his late teens or twenties in good health. Some clones in this sample may be carry-over from other donors' samples. Sequencing was carried out using naive CD4+ T cells from PBMCs. Subset described: CD45RA+ positively selected.

CDR3 nucleotides: TGTGCCAGCAGTTCAGGACAGTTGCCTAAACTGTTTTTT. Protein: CASSSGQLPKLFF. J is TRBJ1-4 and V is TRBV6-5; a weak D match, TRBD1 (6 bases). Germline lookup yields CDR1 MNHEY and CDR2 SVGAGI. The CDR3 totals 13 residues. The V end was cut by 4 bases, the J end by 11 bases, with 14 bases between.